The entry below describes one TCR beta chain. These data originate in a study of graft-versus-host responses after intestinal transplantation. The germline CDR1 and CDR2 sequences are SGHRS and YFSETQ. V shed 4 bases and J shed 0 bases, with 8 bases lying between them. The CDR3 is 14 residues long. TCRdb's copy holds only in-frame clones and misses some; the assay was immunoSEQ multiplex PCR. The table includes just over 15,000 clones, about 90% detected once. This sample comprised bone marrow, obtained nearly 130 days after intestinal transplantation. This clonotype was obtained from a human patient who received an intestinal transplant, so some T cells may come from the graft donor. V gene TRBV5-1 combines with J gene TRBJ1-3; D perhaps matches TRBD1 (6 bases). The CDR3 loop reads CASSPGHSGNTIYF. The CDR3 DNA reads TGCGCCAGCAGCCCGGGACACTCTGGAAACACCATATATTTT. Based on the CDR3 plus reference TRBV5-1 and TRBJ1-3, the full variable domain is KAGVTQTPRYLIKTRGQQVTLSCSPISGHRSVSWYQQTPGQGLQFLFEYFSETQRNKGNFPGRFSGRQFSNSRSEMNVSTLELGDSALYLCASSPGHSGNTIYFGEGSWLTVV.